These T cell receptor beta chains were read from a single sample in a study of neurological immune-mediated disorders. MiXCR was run by TCRdb on the 5' RACE reads, yielding one entry per CDR3 protein. The sample consists of about 55,000 distinct CDR3 sequences, less than 5% of them appearing once. The sequencing input was PBMCs. The receptors come from a man over 45 with multiple sclerosis. Each CDR3 is given with its conserved first and last residue. The D gene is left open where the match is weak. Clone size is not always given. Where it is, it says once, few, many or a class for expanded clones.

size | D | J | V | CDR3 | DNA
. | . | TRBJ2-2 | TRBV28 | CASSFGASPNTGELFF | TGTGCCAGCAGTTTTGGGGCCAGCCCGAACACCGGGGAGCTGTTTTTT
many | TRBD1 | TRBJ1-1 | TRBV19 | CASRGLGNTEAFF | TGTGCCTCGAGGGGGCTGGGGAACACTGAAGCTTTCTTT
many | . | TRBJ1-5 | TRBV5-6 | CASSLGGGHSNQPQHF | TGTGCCAGCAGCTTGGGGGGGGGACATAGCAATCAGCCCCAGCATTTT
many | TRBD1 | TRBJ1-5 | TRBV20-1 | CSALWGGQPQNF | TGCAGTGCCCTGTGGGGGGGACAGCCCCAGAATTTT
many | TRBD2 | TRBJ2-3 | TRBV11-2 | CASSLNAGGSGYTQYF | TGTGCCAGCAGCTTAAATGCTGGCGGGAGCGGATATACGCAGTATTTT
. | . | TRBJ2-2 | TRBV28 | CANQQGGGELFF | TGTGCCAACCAACAGGGCGGCGGGGAGCTGTTTTTT
many | . | TRBJ2-7 | TRBV2 | CASSPQVSYEQYF | TGTGCCAGCAGTCCACAGGTCTCCTACGAGCAGTACTTC
few | TRBD2 | TRBJ2-3 | TRBV10-3 | CAISEGLAGGRDTQYF | TGTGCCATCAGTGAGGGACTAGCGGGAGGTCGGGATACGCAGTATTTT
few | TRBD1 | TRBJ2-7 | TRBV20-1 | CSARSGQGAHEQYF | TGCAGTGCTAGGTCGGGACAGGGGGCTCACGAGCAGTACTTC
few | TRBD1 | TRBJ1-2 | TRBV28 | CASSLGRGSAYGYTF | TGTGCCAGCAGTTTGGGCAGGGGGAGTGCCTATGGCTACACCTTC
many | . | TRBJ2-7 | TRBV20-1 | CSAMPTYEQYF | TGCAGTGCTATGCCCACCTACGAGCAGTACTTC
many | . | TRBJ2-5 | TRBV28 | CASSLRGPQETQYF | TGTGCCAGCAGTTTGCGGGGACCCCAAGAGACCCAGTACTTC
many | . | TRBJ2-1 | TRBV7-9 | CASSAGGAADEQFF | TGTGCCAGCAGCGCCGGGGGAGCGGCCGATGAGCAGTTCTTC
many | TRBD1 | TRBJ2-3 | TRBV15 | CATSRDLGTADTQYF | TGTGCCACCAGCAGAGATTTGGGGACAGCAGATACGCAGTATTTT